The 19 T cell receptor beta chains below were found in one sample sequenced in a study of CD8 T cells in ankylosing spondylitis. Antigens of these TCRs are unknown. The study, taken as a whole, reports: Fewer than ten highly homologous variants made up a TCR beta motif that seemed to typify ankylosing spondylitis blood.

MiXCR, applied by TCRdb to the 5' RACE reads, yields one record per CDR3 protein. The data show some 450,000 distinct CDR3 sequences, with under 20% seen just once and approximately 1% held by the top ten. Source material: blood, either unsorted or a sorted T cell fraction (not recorded which). The receptors were gathered from a male donor with ankylosing spondylitis.

J is TRBJ2-7 and V is TRBV11-1, with TRBD1 matching over 8 bases. This CDR3 spans 14 amino acids. Trimming took 2 bases from V and 4 from J; bases not matched to a gene: 4. Looked up from germline, CDR1 is SGHAT and CDR2 is FQDESV (reference sequence). The DNA of the CDR3 is TGTGCCAGCAGCTTATCGCAGGGGGCGTACGAGCAGTACTTC. The encoded protein is CASSLSQGAYEQYF. The full variable domain, in which reference TRBV11-1 and TRBJ2-7 provide the parts outside the CDR3, is EAEVAQSPRYKITEKSQAVAFWCDPISGHATLYWYRQILGQGPELLVQFQDESVVDDSQLPKDRFSAERLKGVDSTLKIQPAELGDSAMYLCASSLSQGAYEQYFGPGTRLTVT.

The genes are TRBV5-8 and TRBJ2-2; D possibly corresponds to TRBD2 (6 bases). The CDR3 runs 17 residues. Germline loops: CDR1 SGHTS, CDR2 YDEGEE. Deletions cut 4 bases from V and 5 bases from J, with 21 bases between. The CDR3 nucleotides are TGTGCCAGCAGCCTCCGGTTGGCGGGAAAGGGAACCGGGGAGCTGTTTTTT. Translating it yields CASSLRLAGKGTGELFF.

This clonotype came up a few times. This chain links TRBV7-7 with TRBJ1-1, with D unresolved. Germline V gene sequence: CDR1 SSHAT, CDR2 FNYEAQ (reference sequence). This CDR3 spans 14 amino acids. Trimming pared 3 bases from V and 3 bases from J, leaving 11 bases between. This CDR3 is CASSFVRRYTEAFF. In DNA form, the CDR3 reads TGTGCCAGCAGCTTCGTCCGCCGGTACACTGAAGCTTTCTTT.

The chain links TRBV24-1 to TRBJ2-3, with 7 bases identical to TRBD1. V lost 3 bases and J lost 4; bases outside the gene matches: 6. In germline, CDR1 is KGHDR, CDR2 SFDVKD. The CDR3 extends over 15 amino acids. The DNA of the CDR3 is TGTGCCACCAGTGATAACGGCAGGGGGTCAGATACGCAGTATTTT. It yields the protein CATSDNGRGSDTQYF.

Ten or more counts support this clonotype. The chain joins TRBV2 to TRBJ1-1; D possibly corresponds to TRBD1 (5 bases). CDR1 is SNHLY, CDR2 FYNNEI, per germline. The CDR3 contains 13 residues. Trimming pared 6 bases from V and 1 base from J, leaving 9 bases between. CDR3 sequence reads: CASSVQGNTEAFF. The CDR3 bases are TGTGCCAGCAGCGTCCAGGGGAACACTGAAGCTTTCTTT.

The V and J genes are TRBV7-8 and TRBJ2-6; the D is unclear. This CDR3 comprises 15 residues. Germline V CDR1 and CDR2: SGHVS, FQNEAQ. V shed 5 bases and J shed 4 bases, with 12 bases lying between them. CDR3 loop: CASSLRLEGANVLTF. CDR3 nucleotide sequence: TGTGCCAGCAGCCTCAGGTTAGAGGGGGCCAACGTCCTGACTTTC. Full variable domain (outside the CDR3, taken from reference TRBV7-8 and TRBJ2-6): GAGVSQSPRYKVAKRGQDVALRCDPISGHVSLFWYQQALGQGPEFLTYFQNEAQLDKSGLPSDRFFAERPEGSVSTLKIQRTQQEDSAVYLCASSLRLEGANVLTFGAGSRLTVL.

The CDR3 reads CASSLRLAGGQYEQYF. The DNA of the CDR3 is TGTGCCAGCAGTCTACGACTGGCGGGGGGGCAGTACGAGCAGTACTTC. J is TRBJ2-7 and V is TRBV12-3 or TRBV12-4; 9 nucleotides match TRBD2. The V and J ends lost 5 bases and 4 bases, in that order; junction bases with no gene match: 12. The CDR3 runs 16 residues.

A few counts support this clonotype. This sequence joins TRBV10-3 and TRBJ2-3, with D possibly being TRBD2 (6 bases). V was cut by 6 bases and J by 3 bases, with 13 bases left in between. Germline loops: CDR1 ENHRY, CDR2 SYGVKD. The CDR3 totals 14 residues. The CDR3 loop is CAISLVAETDTQYF. CDR3 coding DNA: TGTGCCATCAGCTTAGTAGCGGAGACAGATACGCAGTATTTT.

The chain recombines TRBV24-1 with TRBJ2-1; 7 bases are shared with TRBD1. Germline CDR1 reads KGHDR; CDR2 reads SFDVKD. Trimming took 5 bases from V and 0 from J; bases not matched to a gene: 3. This CDR3 spans 15 amino acids. As DNA, the CDR3 is TGTGCCACCAGTGCCGGGACAGCCTCCTACAATGAGCAGTTCTTC. It translates to CATSAGTASYNEQFF.

There are many counts of this clonotype. Its ends do not fully match the called genes, so a read error is possible. The CDR3 here is CASSLGLETQYF. The CDR3 DNA reads as TGTGCCAGCAGCTTAGGTCTGGAGACCCAGTACTTC. The chain combines TRBV5-1 with TRBJ2-5; D gene uncertain. The CDR3 runs to 12 residues. Germline CDR1 SGHRS, CDR2 YFSETQ. Supplemented by reference TRBV5-1 and TRBJ2-5, the full variable domain reads KAGVTQTPRYLIKTRGQQVTLSCSPISGHRSVSWYQQTPGQGLQFLFEYFSETQRNKGNFPGRFSGRQFSNSRSEMNVSTLELGDSALYLCASSLGLETQYFGPGTRLLVL.

The rearrangement uses TRBV28 and TRBJ1-2; TRBD1 is a possible D gene (6 bases). The CDR3 runs 12 residues. V lost 6 bases and J 6 bases, leaving 11 bases between the germline ends. Per germline, CDR1 MDHEN and CDR2 SYDVKM. Written as DNA, the CDR3 is TGTGCCAGCAGCCCAGGGGTCCATGGCTACACCTTC. Its protein is CASSPGVHGYTF.

The chain joins TRBV6-1 to TRBJ2-5; TRBD1 agrees at 10 bases. Germline V gene data show CDR1 as MNHNS and CDR2 as SASEGT. CDR3 size: 15 residues. V dropped 5 bases and J dropped 0; count of bases not matched to a gene: 3. In DNA, the CDR3 is TGTGCCAGCAGTAGGGACAGGGGCCACCAAGAGACCCAGTACTTC. Translated: CASSRDRGHQETQYF.

The chain uses TRBV9 and TRBJ2-7, with D maybe TRBD2 (6 bases). Germline assignment: CDR1 SGDLS and CDR2 YYNGEE. Trimming removed 2 bases at V and 0 bases at J, with 9 bases between. This CDR3 comprises 14 residues. For the CDR3, the DNA is TGTGCCAGCAGCGTTACTAGCAACTCCTACGAGCAGTACTTC. Its translation: CASSVTSNSYEQYF. The full variable domain, rest sourced from reference TRBV9 and TRBJ2-7, is DSGVTQTPKHLITATGQRVTLRCSPRSGDLSVYWYQQSLDQGLQFLIQYYNGEERAKGNILERFSAQQFPDLHSELNLSSLELGDSALYFCASSVTSNSYEQYFGPGTRLTVT.

This clonotype was found once. Here the CDR3 DNA reads TGTGCCAGCTCACCACAAATAATCGACAGCGAGAATGAAAAACTGTTTTTT. Protein: CASSPQIIDSENEKLFF. The rearrangement joins TRBV18 to TRBJ1-4; D is possibly TRBD1 (5 bases). CDR1 KGHSH and CDR2 LQKENI come from the germline V gene. The CDR3 has 17 amino acids. With 1 base removed from V and 5 bases from J, the gap between germline ends came to 17 bases.

The gene calls are TRBV5-1 and TRBJ2-1; TRBD1 aligns across 8 bases. Germline V lookup: CDR1 SGHRS, CDR2 YFSETQ. The V segment lost 2 bases and the J segment 12 bases; nucleotides outside the gene matches: 4. The CDR3 covers 12 residues. The chain's CDR3 is CASSLDRGRQFF. Written as DNA, the CDR3 is TGCGCCAGCAGCTTAGACAGGGGACGGCAGTTCTTC. The whole variable domain, remainder taken from reference TRBV5-1 and TRBJ2-1, is KAGVTQTPRYLIKTRGQQVTLSCSPISGHRSVSWYQQTPGQGLQFLFEYFSETQRNKGNFPGRFSGRQFSNSRSEMNVSTLELGDSALYLCASSLDRGRQFFGPGTRLTVL.

This chain links TRBV20-1 with TRBJ1-1; D is uncertain. Germline lookup yields CDR1 DFQATT and CDR2 SNEGSKA (reference sequence). Trimming removed 4 bases from V and 3 bases from J, with 6 bases in between. The CDR3 covers 11 residues. CDR3 protein: CSANLYTEAFF. The CDR3 region has the DNA TGCAGTGCTAATCTATACACTGAAGCTTTCTTT.

This clonotype was observed a few times. The rearrangement uses TRBV12-3 or TRBV12-4 and TRBJ1-4; D is ambiguous. V was trimmed by 2 bases and J by 5 bases, leaving 15 bases between them. CDR3 length: 16 residues. The CDR3 is CASSLRARSPNEKLFF. Written as DNA, the CDR3 is TGTGCCAGCAGTTTACGGGCTCGGTCCCCGAATGAAAAACTGTTTTTT.

This clonotype appeared a few times. The genes are TRBV14 and TRBJ2-7; TRBD1 is a possible D gene (5 bases). The germline CDR1 and CDR2 sequences are SGHDN and FVKESK. The germline V and J ends were trimmed by 0 bases and 12 bases, with 15 bases remaining between them. The CDR3 spans 13 residues. DNA for the CDR3: TGTGCCAGCAGCCAAGATCCAGGGTTGTCTCTGTACTTC. Translating it yields CASSQDPGLSLYF.

This clonotype was seen only a few times. The rearrangement joins TRBV6-5 to TRBJ2-7, with 7 bases identical to TRBD2. CDR1 is MNHEY, CDR2 SVGAGI, per germline. Trimming cost V 3 bases and J 1 base; bases outside gene matches: 3. CDR3 length: 14 residues. The CDR3: CASSYLADSYEQYF. In DNA, the CDR3 is TGTGCCAGCAGTTATCTAGCGGATTCCTACGAGCAGTACTTC.